The 3 T cell receptor beta chains given below trace back to one sample, sequenced in a study of T-cell reconstitution after alpha-beta-depleted transplantation in children. This sample's TCRbeta library carried unique molecular identifier barcodes. TCRdb called the PCR reads again in MiXCR, with one record for every CDR3 protein. The repertoire consists of roughly 400,000 distinct CDR3 sequences, with 43% occurring once and the leading ten covering roughly 27%. The sample in question was PBMCs, obtained before TCRalphabeta/CD19-depleted stem cell transplant. Source of these receptors: a girl aged 2-10 years with aplastic anemia, due to receive a stem cell transplant.

This rearrangement joins TRBV4-2 to TRBJ2-3; D remains ambiguous. This CDR3 has 15 residues. V was trimmed by 0 bases and J by 5 bases, leaving 12 bases between them. CDR1 LGHNA and CDR2 YNFKEQ come from the germline V gene. The CDR3 is CASSQEMAARDTQYF. The DNA for the CDR3 is TGTGCCAGCAGCCAAGAGATGGCAGCCAGAGATACGCAGTATTTT.

The V call is TRBV6-1, the J call TRBJ2-6; 7 bases line up with TRBD2. The CDR3 loop spans 15 amino acids. Trimming took 8 bases from V and 0 from J; bases not matched to a gene: 4. Germline V gene lookup returns CDR1 MNHNS and CDR2 SASEGT. The CDR3 loop is CASQTGGSGANVLTF. In DNA form, the CDR3 reads TGTGCCAGCCAGACGGGGGGCTCTGGGGCCAACGTCCTGACTTTC.

The rearrangement links TRBV5-6 to TRBJ2-2; D is possibly TRBD2 (7 bases). Germline CDR1 and CDR2: SGHDT and YYEEEE. V dropped 4 bases and J dropped 3 bases, with 13 bases sitting between them. There are 15 residues in the CDR3. In DNA, the CDR3 is TGTGCCAGCAGCCATGGGGGGGCATACACCGGGGAGCTGTTTTTT. Amino acids: CASSHGGAYTGELFF.